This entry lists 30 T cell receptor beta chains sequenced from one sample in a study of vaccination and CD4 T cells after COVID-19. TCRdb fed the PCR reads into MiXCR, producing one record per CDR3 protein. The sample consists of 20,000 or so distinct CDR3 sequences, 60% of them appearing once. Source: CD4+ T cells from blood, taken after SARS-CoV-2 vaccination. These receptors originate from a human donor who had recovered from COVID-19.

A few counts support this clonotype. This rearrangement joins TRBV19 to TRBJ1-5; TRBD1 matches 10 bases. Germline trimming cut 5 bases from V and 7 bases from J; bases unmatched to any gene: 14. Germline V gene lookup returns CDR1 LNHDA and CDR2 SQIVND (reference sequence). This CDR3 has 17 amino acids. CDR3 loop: CASSPRGVGQGLQPQHF. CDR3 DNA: TGTGCCAGTAGTCCAAGGGGAGTGGGACAGGGGCTACAGCCCCAGCATTTT.

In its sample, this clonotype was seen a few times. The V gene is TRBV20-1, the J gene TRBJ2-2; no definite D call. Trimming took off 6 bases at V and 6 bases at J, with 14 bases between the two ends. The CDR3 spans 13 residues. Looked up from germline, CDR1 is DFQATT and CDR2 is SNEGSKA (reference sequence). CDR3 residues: CSAEVSAPGELFF. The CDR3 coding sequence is TGCAGTGCCGAAGTATCGGCGCCCGGGGAGCTGTTTTTT.

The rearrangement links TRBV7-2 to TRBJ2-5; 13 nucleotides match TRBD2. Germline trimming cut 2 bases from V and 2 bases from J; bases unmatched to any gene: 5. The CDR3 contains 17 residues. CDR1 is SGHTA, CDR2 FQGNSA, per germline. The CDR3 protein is CASSLRTSGSVQETQYF. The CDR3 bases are TGTGCCAGCAGCTTACGGACTAGCGGGAGTGTTCAAGAGACCCAGTACTTC.

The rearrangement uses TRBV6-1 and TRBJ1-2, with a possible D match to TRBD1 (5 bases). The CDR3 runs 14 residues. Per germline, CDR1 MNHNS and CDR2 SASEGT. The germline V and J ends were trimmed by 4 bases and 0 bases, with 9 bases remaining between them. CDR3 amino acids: CASSGDGANYGYTF. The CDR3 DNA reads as TGTGCCAGCAGTGGGGACGGGGCTAACTATGGCTACACCTTC.

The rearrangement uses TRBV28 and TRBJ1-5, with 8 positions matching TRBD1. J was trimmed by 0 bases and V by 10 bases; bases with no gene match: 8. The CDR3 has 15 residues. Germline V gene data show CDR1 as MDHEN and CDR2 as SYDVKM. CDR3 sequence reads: CATKTGAYSNQPQHF. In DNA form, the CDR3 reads TGTGCCACGAAGACAGGGGCCTATAGCAATCAGCCCCAGCATTTT.

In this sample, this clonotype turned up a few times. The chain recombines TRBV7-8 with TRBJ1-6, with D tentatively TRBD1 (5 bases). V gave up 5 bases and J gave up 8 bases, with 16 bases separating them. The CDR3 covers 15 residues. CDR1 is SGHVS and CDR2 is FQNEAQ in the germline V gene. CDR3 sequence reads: CASSPRTLNYSPLHF. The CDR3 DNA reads TGTGCCAGCAGCCCCCGGACACTCAATTATTCACCCCTCCACTTT.

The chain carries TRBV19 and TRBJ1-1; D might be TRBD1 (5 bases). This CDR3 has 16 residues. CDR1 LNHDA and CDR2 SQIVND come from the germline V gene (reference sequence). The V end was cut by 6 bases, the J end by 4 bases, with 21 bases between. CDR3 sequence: CASRREPGGLTTEAFF. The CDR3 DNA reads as TGTGCCAGTAGGCGCGAACCCGGGGGGTTGACCACTGAAGCTTTCTTT.

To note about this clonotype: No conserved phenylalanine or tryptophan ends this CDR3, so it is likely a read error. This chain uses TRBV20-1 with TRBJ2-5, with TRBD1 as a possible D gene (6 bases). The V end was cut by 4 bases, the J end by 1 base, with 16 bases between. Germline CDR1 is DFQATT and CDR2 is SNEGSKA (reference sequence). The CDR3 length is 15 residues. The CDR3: CSANPTTGIQETQYY. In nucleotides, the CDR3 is TGCAGTGCTAATCCGACTACAGGGATCCAAGAGACCCAGTACTAC.

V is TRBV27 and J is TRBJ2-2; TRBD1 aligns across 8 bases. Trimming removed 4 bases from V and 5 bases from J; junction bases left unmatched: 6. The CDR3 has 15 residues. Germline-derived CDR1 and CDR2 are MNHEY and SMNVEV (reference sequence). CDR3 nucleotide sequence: TGTGCCAGCAGTTCCGGACAGGGCAATACCGGGGAGCTGTTTTTT. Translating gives CASSSGQGNTGELFF.

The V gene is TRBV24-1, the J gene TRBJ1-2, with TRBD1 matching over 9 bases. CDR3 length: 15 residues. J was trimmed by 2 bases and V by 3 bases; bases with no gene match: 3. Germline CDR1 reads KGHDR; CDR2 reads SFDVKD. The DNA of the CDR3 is TGTGCCACCAGTGATCCTGGACAGGGGAACTATGGCTACACCTTC. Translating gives CATSDPGQGNYGYTF.

The CDR3 spells CASSSDRYEQYF. DNA of the CDR3: TGTGCCAGCAGTTCCGACAGATACGAGCAGTACTTC. The chain joins TRBV6-5 to TRBJ2-7; the D gene is possibly TRBD1 (5 bases). CDR3 length: 12 residues. Germline loops: CDR1 MNHEY, CDR2 SVGAGI. V was cut by 4 bases and J by 4 bases, with 8 bases left in between.

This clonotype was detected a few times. Here the CDR3 DNA reads TGTGCCAGTAGAGAAGGGGGCCGGACTGAAGCTTTCTTT. As protein: CASREGGRTEAFF. The genes are TRBV19 and TRBJ1-1, with 7 bases that match TRBD1. The length of the CDR3 is 13 residues. With 6 bases clipped from V and 5 bases from J, the junction kept 6 bases outside the gene matches. CDR1 LNHDA and CDR2 SQIVND come from the germline V gene (reference sequence).

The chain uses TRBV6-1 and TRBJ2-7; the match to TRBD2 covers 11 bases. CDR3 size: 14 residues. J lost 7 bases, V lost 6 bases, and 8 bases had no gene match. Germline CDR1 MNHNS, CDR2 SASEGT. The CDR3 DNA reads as TGTGCCAGCAGATCAACTAGCGGGAGCTTTGAGCAGTACTTC. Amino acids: CASRSTSGSFEQYF.

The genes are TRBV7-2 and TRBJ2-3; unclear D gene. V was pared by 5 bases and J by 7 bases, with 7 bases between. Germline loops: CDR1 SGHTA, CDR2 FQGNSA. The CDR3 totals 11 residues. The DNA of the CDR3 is TGTGCCAGCAGCCTATTAAATACGCAGTATTTT. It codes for CASSLLNTQYF.

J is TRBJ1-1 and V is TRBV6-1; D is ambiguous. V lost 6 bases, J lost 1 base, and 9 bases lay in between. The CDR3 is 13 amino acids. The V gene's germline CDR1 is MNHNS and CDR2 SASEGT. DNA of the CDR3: TGTGCCAGCAGCGCCGTACGGAACACTGAAGCTTTCTTT. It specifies CASSAVRNTEAFF.

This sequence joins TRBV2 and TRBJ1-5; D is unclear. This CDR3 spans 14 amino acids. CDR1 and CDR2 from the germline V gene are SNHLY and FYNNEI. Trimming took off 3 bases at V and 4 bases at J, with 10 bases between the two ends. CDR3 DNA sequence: TGTGCCAGCAGTGACTCGGTCGAGAATCAGCCCCAGCATTTT. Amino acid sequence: CASSDSVENQPQHF.

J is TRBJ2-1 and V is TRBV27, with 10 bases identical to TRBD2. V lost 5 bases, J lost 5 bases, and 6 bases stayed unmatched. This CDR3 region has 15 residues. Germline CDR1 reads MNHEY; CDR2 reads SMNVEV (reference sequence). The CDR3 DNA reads TGTGCCAGCAGTCCCCCAACTAGCGGGAACAATGAGCAGTTCTTC. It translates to CASSPPTSGNNEQFF.

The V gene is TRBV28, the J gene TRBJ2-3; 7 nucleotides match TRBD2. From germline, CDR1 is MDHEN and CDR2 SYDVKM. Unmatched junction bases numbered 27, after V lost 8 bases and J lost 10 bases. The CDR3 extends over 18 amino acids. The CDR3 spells CASRPWGEGLDMAMAQYF. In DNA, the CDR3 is TGTGCCAGCCGACCCTGGGGGGAGGGCCTAGATATGGCAATGGCGCAGTATTTT.

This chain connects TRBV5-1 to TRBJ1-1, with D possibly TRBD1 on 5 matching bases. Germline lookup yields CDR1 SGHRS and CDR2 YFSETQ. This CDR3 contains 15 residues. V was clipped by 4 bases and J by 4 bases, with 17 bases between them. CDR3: CASSGVGAGPTEAFF. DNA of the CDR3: TGCGCCAGCAGCGGGGTAGGGGCAGGGCCCACTGAAGCTTTCTTT.

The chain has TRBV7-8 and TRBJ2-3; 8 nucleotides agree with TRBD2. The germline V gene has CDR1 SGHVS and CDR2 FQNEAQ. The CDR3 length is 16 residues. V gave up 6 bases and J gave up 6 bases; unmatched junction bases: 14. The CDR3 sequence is CASRIVPGTRADTQYF. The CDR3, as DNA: TGTGCCAGCAGAATTGTTCCCGGGACTAGAGCCGATACGCAGTATTTT. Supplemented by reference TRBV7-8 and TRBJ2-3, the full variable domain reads GAGVSQSPRYKVAKRGQDVALRCDPISGHVSLFWYQQALGQGPEFLTYFQNEAQLDKSGLPSDRFFAERPEGSVSTLKIQRTQQEDSAVYLCASRIVPGTRADTQYFGPGTRLTVL.

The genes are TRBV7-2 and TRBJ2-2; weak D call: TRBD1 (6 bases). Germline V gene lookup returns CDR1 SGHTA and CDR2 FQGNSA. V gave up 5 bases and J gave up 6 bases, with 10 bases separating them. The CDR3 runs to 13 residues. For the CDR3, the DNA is TGTGCCAGCAGCATACAGGGTTCCGGGGAGCTGTTTTTT. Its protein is CASSIQGSGELFF.

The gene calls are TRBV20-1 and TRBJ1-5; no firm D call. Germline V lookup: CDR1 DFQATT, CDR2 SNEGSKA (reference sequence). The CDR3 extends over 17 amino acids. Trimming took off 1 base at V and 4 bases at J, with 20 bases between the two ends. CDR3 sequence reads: CSARVIPGRFLNQPQHF. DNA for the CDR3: TGCAGTGCTAGAGTAATACCAGGACGGTTTTTAAATCAGCCCCAGCATTTT.

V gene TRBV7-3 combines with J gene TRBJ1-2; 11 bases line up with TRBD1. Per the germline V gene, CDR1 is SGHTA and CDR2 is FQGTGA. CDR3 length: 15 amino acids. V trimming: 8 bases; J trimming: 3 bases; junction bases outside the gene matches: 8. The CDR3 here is CASSLTGQGDYGYTF. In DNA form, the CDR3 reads TGTGCCAGCTCCTTAACGGGACAGGGGGACTATGGCTACACCTTC.

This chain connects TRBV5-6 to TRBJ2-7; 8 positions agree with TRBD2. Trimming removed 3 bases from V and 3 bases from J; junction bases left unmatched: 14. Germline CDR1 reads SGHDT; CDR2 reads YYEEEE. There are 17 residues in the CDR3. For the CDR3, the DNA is TGTGCCAGCAGCTCTAGGGGAGCCAGCGGGAGTCTCTACGAGCAGTACTTC. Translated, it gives CASSSRGASGSLYEQYF.

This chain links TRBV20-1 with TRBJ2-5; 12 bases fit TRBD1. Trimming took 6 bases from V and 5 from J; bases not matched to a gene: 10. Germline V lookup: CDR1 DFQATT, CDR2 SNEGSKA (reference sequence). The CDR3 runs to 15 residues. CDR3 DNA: TGCAGTGCCACAGTGGGACAGGGGGCGGGGGAGACCCAGTACTTC. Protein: CSATVGQGAGETQYF.

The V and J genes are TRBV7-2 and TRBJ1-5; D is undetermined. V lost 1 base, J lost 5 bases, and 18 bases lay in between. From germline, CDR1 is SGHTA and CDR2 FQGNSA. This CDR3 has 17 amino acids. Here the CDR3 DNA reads TGTGCCAGCAGCTTAGACCTTAGTCGGGGAAGAGATCAGCCCCAGCATTTT. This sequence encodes CASSLDLSRGRDQPQHF. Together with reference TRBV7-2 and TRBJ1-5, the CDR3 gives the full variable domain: GAGVSQSPSNKVTEKGKDVELRCDPISGHTALYWYRQSLGQGLEFLIYFQGNSAPDKSGLPSDRFSAERTGGSVSTLTIQRTQQEDSAVYLCASSLDLSRGRDQPQHFGDGTRLSIL.

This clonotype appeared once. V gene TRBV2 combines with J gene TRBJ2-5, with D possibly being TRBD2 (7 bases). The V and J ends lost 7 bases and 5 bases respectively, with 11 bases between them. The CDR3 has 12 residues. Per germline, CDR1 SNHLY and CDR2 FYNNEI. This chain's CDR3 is CASISGGETQYF. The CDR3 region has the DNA TGTGCCAGCATATCGGGGGGCGAGACCCAGTACTTC.

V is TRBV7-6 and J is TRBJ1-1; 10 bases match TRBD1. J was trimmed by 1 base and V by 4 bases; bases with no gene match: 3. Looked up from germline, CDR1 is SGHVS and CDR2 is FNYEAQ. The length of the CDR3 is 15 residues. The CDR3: CASSSRQGANTEAFF. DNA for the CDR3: TGTGCCAGCAGCTCTCGACAGGGGGCGAACACTGAAGCTTTCTTT.

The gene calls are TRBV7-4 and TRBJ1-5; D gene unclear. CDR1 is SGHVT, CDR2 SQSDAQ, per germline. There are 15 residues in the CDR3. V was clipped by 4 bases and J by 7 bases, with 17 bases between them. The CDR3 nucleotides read TGTGCCAGCAGCTCAATAGTTGTTAGAGGGCAGCCCCAGCATTTT. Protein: CASSSIVVRGQPQHF.

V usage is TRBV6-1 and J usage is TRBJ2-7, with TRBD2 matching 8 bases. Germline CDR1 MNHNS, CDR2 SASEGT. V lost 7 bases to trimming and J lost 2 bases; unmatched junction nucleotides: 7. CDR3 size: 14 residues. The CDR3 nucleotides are TGTGCCAGCATCCGACTAGCGTTCCCCTACGAGCAGTACTTC. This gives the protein CASIRLAFPYEQYF.